This record concerns one T cell receptor beta chain sequence. V lost 3 bases to trimming and J lost 6 bases; unmatched junction nucleotides: 6. The CDR3 length is 14 residues. Germline CDR1 and CDR2: SNHLY and FYNNEI. The authors ran a second PCR of about 7 to 11 cycles using a sample-barcoded 5' primer and a J-beta primer mix. TCRdb re-called the 5' RACE reads through MiXCR, storing one row per CDR3 protein. The sample has almost 1 million distinct CDR3 sequences, roughly 51% seen once. The record originates from a study of blood T cells in healthy people across ages. Sequenced input: blood. This receptor was taken from a woman aged 55-75 years in good health. The J gene is TRBJ2-7, the V gene TRBV2; 9 bases line up with TRBD2. CDR3 coding DNA: TGTGCCAGCAGTGAGCTAGCGGGAAATGCCGAGCAGTACTTC. Its protein product is CASSELAGNAEQYF.